Presented here are 8 T cell receptor beta chains from one specimen sequenced in a study of regulatory T cells in long-lasting Graves disease. The TCR beta library used iRepertoire HTBI primers with Arm-PCR amplification of CDR3. TCRdb used MiXCR to reprocess the multiplex PCR reads, holding one entry per CDR3 protein. In the table there are roughly 500,000 distinct CDR3 sequences, roughly 13% of which are singletons. This sample's time point: newly diagnosed GD, antithyroid drugs for less than 3 months. Extracted RNA from PBMCs served as the source of the TCR library. This same sample was also part of a study on T cells in Graves' hyperthyroidism and ophthalmopathy.

The sequenced sample was peripheral blood mononuclear cells (PBMCs), obtained at new diagnosis, from a patient treated with antithyroid drugs. These receptors all come from a man aged 30 to 45 with Graves disease.

This clonotype was recorded at least ten times. The chain couples TRBV5-1 to TRBJ2-3; TRBD1 is a possible D gene (5 bases). The CDR3 has 16 residues. CDR1 and CDR2 (germline): SGHRS, YFSETQ. The V and J ends lost 0 bases and 0 bases respectively, with 11 bases between them. The DNA for the CDR3 is TGCGCCAGCAGCTTGGTTAAAGGGGCGAGCACAGATACGCAGTATTTT. Translated: CASSLVKGASTDTQYF.

This clonotype was recorded many times. The rearrangement links TRBV28 to TRBJ2-7, with 9 bases fitting TRBD2. Germline-derived CDR1 and CDR2 are MDHEN and SYDVKM. V shed 5 bases, J shed 3 bases, and the junction held 14 bases outside the gene matches. CDR3 length: 17 amino acids. The chain's CDR3 is CASSLPSGRTQSYEQYF. In nucleotides, the CDR3 is TGTGCCAGCAGTCTCCCCAGCGGGAGGACCCAAAGCTACGAGCAGTACTTC.

This chain links TRBV28 with TRBJ1-5, with D unresolved. The V end was cut by 4 bases, the J end by 7 bases, with 11 bases between. The CDR3 has 13 residues. Germline V gene lookup returns CDR1 MDHEN and CDR2 SYDVKM. CDR3 nucleotides: TGTGCCAGCAGTTCTGAGGGTCAGCAGCCCCAGCATTTT. Protein product: CASSSEGQQPQHF.

Ten or more counts support this clonotype. CDR3 loop: CASSSQLAGGPYEQYF. The CDR3 DNA reads TGCGCCAGCAGCTCACAACTAGCGGGAGGCCCCTACGAGCAGTACTTC. The rearrangement uses TRBV5-1 and TRBJ2-7, with TRBD2 identical over 12 bases. Germline V gene data show CDR1 as SGHRS and CDR2 as YFSETQ. V lost 3 bases, J lost 2 bases, and 6 bases stayed unmatched. The CDR3 has 16 amino acids.

This clonotype was detected ten times or more. This rearrangement joins TRBV27 to TRBJ2-7; D is uncertain. Germline-derived CDR1 and CDR2 are MNHEY and SMNVEV (reference sequence). V lost 5 bases and J lost 4, with 18 bases in between. This CDR3 has 15 amino acids. The CDR3 DNA follows: TGTGCCAGCAGTCGATACGGGTCCTCCAAATACGAGCAGTACTTC. It yields the protein CASSRYGSSKYEQYF.

Only a few counts were recorded for this clonotype. This sequence joins TRBV15 and TRBJ2-2; D is perhaps TRBD1 (5 bases). Per the germline V gene, CDR1 is LNHNV and CDR2 is YYDKDF (reference sequence). The CDR3 is 18 amino acids. The germline V and J ends were trimmed by 0 bases and 1 base, with 15 bases remaining between them. The CDR3 region is CATSRDGYGALNTGELFF. In DNA, the CDR3 is TGTGCCACCAGCAGAGATGGTTATGGGGCTCTGAACACCGGGGAGCTGTTTTTT.

This clonotype was recorded at least ten times. The V and J genes are TRBV7-8 and TRBJ2-7; D is perhaps TRBD1 (7 bases). Trimming cost V 5 bases and J 4 bases, with 12 bases left between them. Germline values: CDR1 SGHVS, CDR2 FQNEAQ. This CDR3 is 13 amino acids long. CDR3 sequence reads: CASSPRGEYEQYF. In DNA, the CDR3 is TGTGCCAGCAGCCCCAGGGGGGAGTACGAGCAGTACTTC.

This clonotype was recorded at least ten times. The chain employs TRBV2 and TRBJ2-3; 13 bases fit TRBD2. This CDR3 has 15 residues. V trimming: 6 bases; J trimming: 3 bases; junction bases outside the gene matches: 3. The germline V gene encodes CDR1 SNHLY and CDR2 FYNNEI. In DNA, the CDR3 is TGTGCCAGCAGACCACTAGCGGGAGGGACAGATACGCAGTATTTT. Translated: CASRPLAGGTDTQYF.